This is a list of T cell receptor beta chains from one sample in a study of T cells in Graves' hyperthyroidism and ophthalmopathy. TCRdb fed the multiplex PCR reads into MiXCR, producing one record per CDR3 protein. The sample contains 310,000 or so distinct CDR3 sequences, about 17% of which appear only once. Material: blood. The receptors stem from a woman aged 60 to 75 with Graves' ophthalmopathy. CDR3s include the opening cysteine and the closing phenylalanine or tryptophan. Each record gives: V gene, J gene, clone size, D gene, CDR3 DNA, CDR3 protein. The D gene is left open where the match is weak. Some rows mark clone size as missing; the rest say once, few, many or name a class of expanded clone.

V: TRBV7-8
J: TRBJ1-5
size: many
D: .
DNA: TGTGCCAGCAGCTTTCCTGGGGACGGTCAGCCCCAGCATTTT
CDR3: CASSFPGDGQPQHF

V: TRBV28
J: TRBJ2-2
size: many
D: .
DNA: TGTGCCACAAAGTTTCACAGGGTCCCCGGGGAGCTGTTTTTT
CDR3: CATKFHRVPGELFF

V: TRBV2
J: TRBJ1-2
size: many
D: .
DNA: TGTGCCAGCAGTGAAAGCCCCCAACGTGGCTACACCTTC
CDR3: CASSESPQRGYTF

V: TRBV20-1
J: TRBJ1-3
size: many
D: .
DNA: TGCAGTGCTGAGGAGGGCAGCAGCTCTGGAAACACCATATATTTT
CDR3: CSAEEGSSSGNTIYF

V: TRBV20-1
J: TRBJ2-7
size: many
D: .
DNA: TGCAGTGCTAGGACTACCACCTCCTACGAGCAGTACTTC
CDR3: CSARTTTSYEQYF

V: TRBV2
J: TRBJ2-3
size: many
D: .
DNA: TGTGCCAGCAGTGAATTGTCTAGCACAGATACGCAGTATTTT
CDR3: CASSELSSTDTQYF

V: TRBV29-1
J: TRBJ1-2
size: many
D: .
DNA: TGCAGCGAGAGCTATGGCTACACCTTC
CDR3: CSESYGYTF

V: TRBV20-1
J: TRBJ2-1
size: once
D: TRBD2
DNA: TGCAGTGCTAGTAGCGGGCCCAGCTCCTACAATGAGCAGTTCTTC
CDR3: CSASSGPSSYNEQFF

V: TRBV7-9
J: TRBJ2-3
size: many
D: TRBD2
DNA: TGTGCCAGCAGCTCGAGTGGGGGCGTTGGACTAGCCTATAGCACAGATACGCAGTATTTT
CDR3: CASSSSGGVGLAYSTDTQYF

V: TRBV11-2
J: TRBJ2-1
size: many
D: .
DNA: TGTGCCAGCAGCTTTCGGGTACCGGACCGCGGTCGGGGTGAGCAGTTCTTC
CDR3: CASSFRVPDRGRGEQFF

V: TRBV2
J: TRBJ2-3
size: many
D: .
DNA: TGTGCCAGCAGTGCTACAGAATATAGCACAGATACGCAGTATTTT
CDR3: CASSATEYSTDTQYF

V: TRBV7-2
J: TRBJ2-7
size: many
D: TRBD2
DNA: TGTGCCAGCAGCTTAAAGGGACTAGTTGCCAGCGAGCAGTACTTC
CDR3: CASSLKGLVASEQYF

V: TRBV18
J: TRBJ2-7
size: many
D: .
DNA: TGTGCCAGCTCACCACAGGGTTCCTACGAGCAGTACTTC
CDR3: CASSPQGSYEQYF

V: TRBV9
J: TRBJ1-6
size: few
D: .
DNA: TGTGCCAGCAGCTCCGAGGCAGGGAACAACTCACCCCTCCACTTT
CDR3: CASSSEAGNNSPLHF

V: TRBV6-1
J: TRBJ1-4
size: few
D: .
DNA: TGTGCCAGCCGAGGGGGAGTTGCAACTAATGAAAAACTGTTTTTT
CDR3: CASRGGVATNEKLFF

V: TRBV13
J: TRBJ1-4
size: .
D: .
DNA: TGTGCCAGCAGCTCAACCGGGGTGATGGGTGAAAAACTGTTTTTT
CDR3: CASSSTGVMGEKLFF

V: TRBV7-9
J: TRBJ2-3
size: few
D: .
DNA: TGTGCCAGCAGCTTAGATAGCGGCTGGACCTCCTTTAGCACAGATACGCAGTATTTT
CDR3: CASSLDSGWTSFSTDTQYF

V: TRBV20-1
J: TRBJ1-6
size: few
D: TRBD1
DNA: TGCAGTGCTAGAGTTCCCCTGGGACAGGGGTCTTTCTCCTATAATTCACCCCTCCACTTT
CDR3: CSARVPLGQGSFSYNSPLHF

V: TRBV11-2
J: TRBJ2-1
size: many
D: .
DNA: TGTGCCAGCAGCTTAGTAGGTGGGAGGACCTACAATGAGCAGTTCTTC
CDR3: CASSLVGGRTYNEQFF

V: TRBV10-3
J: TRBJ1-4
size: many
D: TRBD1
DNA: TGTGCCATCAGTGAAAACAGGGGGCCTGAAAAACTGTTTTTT
CDR3: CAISENRGPEKLFF

V: TRBV5-1
J: TRBJ2-6
size: .
D: .
DNA: TGCGCCAGCAGCTTCGAGAGCAGGGGTTTTTTCCTCTCTGGGGCCAACGTCCTGACTTTC
CDR3: CASSFESRGFFLSGANVLTF

V: TRBV29-1
J: TRBJ2-2
size: once
D: TRBD1
DNA: TGCAGCGTCAACCCGGGACAGGGCCCAATTAACACCGGGGAGCTGTTTTTT
CDR3: CSVNPGQGPINTGELFF

V: TRBV12-3/TRBV12-4
J: TRBJ1-3
size: few
D: .
DNA: TGTGCCAGCAGGAGACTAAACTCTGGAAACACCATATATTTT
CDR3: CASRRLNSGNTIYF

V: TRBV27
J: TRBJ2-1
size: many
D: TRBD2
DNA: TGTGCCAGCAGTCCAGGGACTAGCGCGTGGTCGCAGTTCTTC
CDR3: CASSPGTSAWSQFF

V: TRBV28
J: TRBJ1-2
size: many
D: .
DNA: TGTGCCAGCAGTATACCCAGGGGTCGGGGCTACACCTTC
CDR3: CASSIPRGRGYTF

V: TRBV7-8
J: TRBJ2-3
size: many
D: .
DNA: TGTGCCAGCAGCCCTGGGGCCCTTGCAGATACGCAGTATTTT
CDR3: CASSPGALADTQYF

V: TRBV18
J: TRBJ1-6
size: many
D: .
DNA: TGTGCCAGCTCACCGGCGGGGGGGAGATATTCACCCCTCCACTTT
CDR3: CASSPAGGRYSPLHF

V: TRBV7-9
J: TRBJ2-3
size: many
D: TRBD2
DNA: TGTGCCAGCAGCTTTGGACTAGCGGGAACCCCAGGTGGAGATACGCAGTATTTT
CDR3: CASSFGLAGTPGGDTQYF

V: TRBV7-9
J: TRBJ2-1
size: .
D: .
DNA: TGTGCCAGCAGTCCCTTGACCGGTGTCGACTACAATGAGCAGTTCTTC
CDR3: CASSPLTGVDYNEQFF

V: TRBV6-2/TRBV6-3
J: TRBJ1-5
size: few
D: TRBD1
DNA: TGTGCCAGCAGCCTCCCCTGGGCGGGACAGGGCAATCAGCCCCAGCATTTT
CDR3: CASSLPWAGQGNQPQHF

V: TRBV3-1
J: TRBJ2-2
size: few
D: .
DNA: TGTGCCAGCAGCCAAGGGGCGGCCAGTATGGGCCCCAACGGGGAGCTGTTTTTT
CDR3: CASSQGAASMGPNGELFF